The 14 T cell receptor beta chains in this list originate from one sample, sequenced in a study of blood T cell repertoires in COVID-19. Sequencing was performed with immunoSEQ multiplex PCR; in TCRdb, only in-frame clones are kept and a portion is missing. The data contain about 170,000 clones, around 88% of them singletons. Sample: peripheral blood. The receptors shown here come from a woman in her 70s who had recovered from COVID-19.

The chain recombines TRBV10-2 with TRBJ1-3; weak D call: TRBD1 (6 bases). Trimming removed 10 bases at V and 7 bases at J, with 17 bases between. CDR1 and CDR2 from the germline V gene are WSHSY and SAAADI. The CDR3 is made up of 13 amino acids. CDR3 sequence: CATRLSQGNTIYF. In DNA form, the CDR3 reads TGCGCCACCCGACTGTCCCAGGGGAACACCATATATTTT.

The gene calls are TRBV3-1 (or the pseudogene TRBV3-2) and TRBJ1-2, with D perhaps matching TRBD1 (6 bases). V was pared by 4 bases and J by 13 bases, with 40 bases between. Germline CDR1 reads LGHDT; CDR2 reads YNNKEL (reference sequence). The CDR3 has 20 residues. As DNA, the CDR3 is TGTGCCAGCAGCCGCCGGGACAAATTAGATCTATGGCTCCGAACTACCCGTTCCACCTTC. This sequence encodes CASSRRDKLDLWLRTTRSTF.

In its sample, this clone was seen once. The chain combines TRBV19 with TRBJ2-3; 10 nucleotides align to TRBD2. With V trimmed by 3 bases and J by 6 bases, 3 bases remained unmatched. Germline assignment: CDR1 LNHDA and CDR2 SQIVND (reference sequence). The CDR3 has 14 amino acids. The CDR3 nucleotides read TGTGCCAGTAGTATGCTAGCGGGGGTGGATACGCAGTATTTT. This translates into CASSMLAGVDTQYF.

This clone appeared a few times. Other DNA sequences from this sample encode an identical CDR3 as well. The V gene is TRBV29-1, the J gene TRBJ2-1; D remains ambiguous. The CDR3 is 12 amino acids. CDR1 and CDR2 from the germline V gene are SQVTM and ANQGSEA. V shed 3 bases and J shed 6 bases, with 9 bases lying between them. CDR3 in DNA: TGCAGCGTTGAGGGTCCGGGCAATGAGCAGTTCTTC. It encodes CSVEGPGNEQFF.

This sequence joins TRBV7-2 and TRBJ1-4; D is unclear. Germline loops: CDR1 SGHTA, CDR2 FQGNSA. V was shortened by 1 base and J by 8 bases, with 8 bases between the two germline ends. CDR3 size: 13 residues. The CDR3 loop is CASSLEPGEKLFF. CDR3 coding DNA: TGTGCCAGCAGCTTAGAGCCCGGGGAAAAACTGTTTTTT. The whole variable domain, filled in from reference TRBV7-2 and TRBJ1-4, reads GAGVSQSPSNKVTEKGKDVELRCDPISGHTALYWYRQSLGQGLEFLIYFQGNSAPDKSGLPSDRFSAERTGGSVSTLTIQRTQQEDSAVYLCASSLEPGEKLFFGSGTQLSVL.

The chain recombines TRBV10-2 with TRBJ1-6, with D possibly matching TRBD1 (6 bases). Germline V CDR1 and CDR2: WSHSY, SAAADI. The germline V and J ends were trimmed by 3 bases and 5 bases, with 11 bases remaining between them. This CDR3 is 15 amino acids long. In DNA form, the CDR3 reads TGCGCCAGCAGTGAACAGGGAGTGGATAATTCACCCCTCCACTTT. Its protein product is CASSEQGVDNSPLHF.

Here the CDR3 reads CASTPPGPPQDEQFF. CDR3 in DNA: TGTGCCAGTACCCCTCCTGGCCCCCCACAAGATGAGCAGTTCTTC. This chain links TRBV19 with TRBJ2-1; D is undetermined. The CDR3 covers 15 residues. V was pared by 7 bases and J by 8 bases, with 21 bases between. Germline CDR1 and CDR2: LNHDA and SQIVND (reference sequence).

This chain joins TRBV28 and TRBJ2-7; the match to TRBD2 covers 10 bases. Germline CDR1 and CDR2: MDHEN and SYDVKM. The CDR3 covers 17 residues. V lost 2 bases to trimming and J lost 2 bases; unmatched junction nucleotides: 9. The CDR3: CASSLASGSPGPYEQYF. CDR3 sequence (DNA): TGTGCCAGCAGTTTAGCTAGCGGGAGCCCCGGACCCTACGAGCAGTACTTC. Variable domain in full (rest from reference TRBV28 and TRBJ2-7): DVKVTQSSRYLVKRTGEKVFLECVQDMDHENMFWYRQDPGLGLRLIYFSYDVKMKEKGDIPEGYSVSREKKERFSLILESASTNQTSMYLCASSLASGSPGPYEQYFGPGTRLTVT.

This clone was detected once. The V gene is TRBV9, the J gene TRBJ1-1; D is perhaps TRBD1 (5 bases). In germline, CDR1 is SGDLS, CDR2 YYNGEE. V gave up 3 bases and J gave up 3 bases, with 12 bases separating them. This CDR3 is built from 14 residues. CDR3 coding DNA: TGTGCCAGCAGCGCGGGGGTAGGGGACACTGAAGCTTTCTTT. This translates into CASSAGVGDTEAFF.

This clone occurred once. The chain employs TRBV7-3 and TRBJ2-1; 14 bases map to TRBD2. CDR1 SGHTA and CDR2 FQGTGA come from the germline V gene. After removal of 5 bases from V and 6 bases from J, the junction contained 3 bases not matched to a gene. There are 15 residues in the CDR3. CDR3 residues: CASSPGTSGGNEQFF. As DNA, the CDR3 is TGTGCCAGCAGCCCCGGGACTAGCGGGGGCAATGAGCAGTTCTTC.

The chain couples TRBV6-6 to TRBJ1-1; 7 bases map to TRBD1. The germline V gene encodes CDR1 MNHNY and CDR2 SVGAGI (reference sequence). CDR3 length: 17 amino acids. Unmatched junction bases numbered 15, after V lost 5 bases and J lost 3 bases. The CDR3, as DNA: TGTGCCAGCAGTCCCGACAGGGAGGAAGAAGAAGACACTGAAGCTTTCTTT. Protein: CASSPDREEEEDTEAFF.

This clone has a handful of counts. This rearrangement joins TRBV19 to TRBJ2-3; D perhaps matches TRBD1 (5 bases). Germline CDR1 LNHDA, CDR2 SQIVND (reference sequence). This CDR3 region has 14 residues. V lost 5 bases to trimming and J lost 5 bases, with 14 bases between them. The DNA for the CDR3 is TGTGCCAGTAGTCCAGGGTCGAGTCGAGATACGCAGTATTTT. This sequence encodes CASSPGSSRDTQYF.

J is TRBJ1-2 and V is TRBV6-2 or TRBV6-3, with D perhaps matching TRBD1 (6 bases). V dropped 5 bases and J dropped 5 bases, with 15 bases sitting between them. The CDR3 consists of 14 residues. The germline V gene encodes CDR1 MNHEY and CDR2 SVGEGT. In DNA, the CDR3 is TGTGCCAGCAGTCGGACGGTGGGGGCTTATGGCTACACCTTC. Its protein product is CASSRTVGAYGYTF.

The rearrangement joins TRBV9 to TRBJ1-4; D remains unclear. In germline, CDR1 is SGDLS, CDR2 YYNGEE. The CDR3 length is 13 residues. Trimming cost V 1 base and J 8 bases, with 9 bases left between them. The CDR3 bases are TGTGCCAGCAGCGTAACCCCCGGGGAAAAACTGTTTTTT. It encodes CASSVTPGEKLFF.